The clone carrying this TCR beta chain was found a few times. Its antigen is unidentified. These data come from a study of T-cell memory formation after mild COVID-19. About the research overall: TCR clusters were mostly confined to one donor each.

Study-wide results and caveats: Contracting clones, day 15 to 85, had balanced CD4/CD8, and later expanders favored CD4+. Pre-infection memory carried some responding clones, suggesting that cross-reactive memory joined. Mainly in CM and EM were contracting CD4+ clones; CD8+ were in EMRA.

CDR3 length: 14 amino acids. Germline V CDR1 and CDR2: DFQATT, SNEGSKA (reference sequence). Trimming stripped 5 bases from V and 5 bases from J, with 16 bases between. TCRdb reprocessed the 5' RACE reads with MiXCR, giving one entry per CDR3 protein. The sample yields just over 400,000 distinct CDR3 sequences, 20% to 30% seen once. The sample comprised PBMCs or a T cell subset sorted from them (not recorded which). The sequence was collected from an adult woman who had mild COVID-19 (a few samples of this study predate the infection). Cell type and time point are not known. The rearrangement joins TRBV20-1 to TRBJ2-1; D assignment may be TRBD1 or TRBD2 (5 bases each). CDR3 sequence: CSAQKGERDNEQFF. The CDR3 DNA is TGCAGTGCTCAAAAAGGGGAGCGCGACAATGAGCAGTTCTTC.